Shown below are 6 T cell receptor beta chains from a single sample sequenced in a study of cytomegalovirus exposure and HLA in healthy donors. PCR amplification relied on 60 Vbeta primers (plus 13 Jbeta primers). The protocol was immunoSEQ multiplex PCR, while the TCRdb copy is restricted to in-frame clones and leaves out a portion. Here the sample spans around 67,000 clones, approximately 81% being singletons. Source material: PBMCs. These receptors were obtained from a woman aged 25 to 45 in good health and CMV-seropositive.

The chain carries TRBV5-1 and TRBJ1-3; maybe TRBD1 (6 bases). Trimming shortened V by 0 bases and J by 0 bases, and 16 bases separated the two germline ends. Germline CDR1 is SGHRS and CDR2 is YFSETQ. The CDR3 has 18 residues. As DNA, the CDR3 is TGCGCCAGCAGCTTGGATGGTGGGGGCGGCATCTCTGGAAACACCATATATTTT. It yields the protein CASSLDGGGGISGNTIYF. The full variable domain, in which reference TRBV5-1 and TRBJ1-3 provide the parts outside the CDR3, is KAGVTQTPRYLIKTRGQQVTLSCSPISGHRSVSWYQQTPGQGLQFLFEYFSETQRNKGNFPGRFSGRQFSNSRSEMNVSTLELGDSALYLCASSLDGGGGISGNTIYFGEGSWLTVV.

The chain joins TRBV5-1 to TRBJ1-2; D is ambiguous. The germline V gene has CDR1 SGHRS and CDR2 YFSETQ. Trimming removed 0 bases from V and 5 bases from J, with 8 bases in between. The CDR3 spans 13 residues. The DNA for the CDR3 is TGCGCCAGCAGCTTGGGAGGTGCGTATGGCTACACCTTC. It specifies CASSLGGAYGYTF. Full variable domain (remainder filled in from reference TRBV5-1 and TRBJ1-2): KAGVTQTPRYLIKTRGQQVTLSCSPISGHRSVSWYQQTPGQGLQFLFEYFSETQRNKGNFPGRFSGRQFSNSRSEMNVSTLELGDSALYLCASSLGGAYGYTFGSGTRLTVV.

This clone has at least ten counts. The J gene is TRBJ2-2, the V gene TRBV2; 12 nucleotides align to TRBD1. The J segment lost 5 bases and the V segment lost 6 bases, leaving 7 bases of the junction unmatched. CDR3 length: 16 amino acids. Germline loops: CDR1 SNHLY, CDR2 FYNNEI. The CDR3 coding sequence is TGTGCCAGCAGATTGGGACAGGGGGCCGGAACCGGGGAGCTGTTTTTT. This codes for CASRLGQGAGTGELFF. The full variable domain, completed using reference TRBV2 and TRBJ2-2, is EPEVTQTPSHQVTQMGQEVILRCVPISNHLYFYWYRQILGQKVEFLVSFYNNEISEKSEIFDDQFSVERPDGSNFTLKIRSTKLEDSAMYFCASRLGQGAGTGELFFGEGSRLTVL.

This clone has just a few counts. The chain carries TRBV27 and TRBJ2-7; 13 bases are shared with TRBD2. Germline values: CDR1 MNHEY, CDR2 SMNVEV (reference sequence). The CDR3 sequence is 13 residues long. The junction had 4 bases not matched to a gene; V was cut back by 11 bases and J by 3 bases. The CDR3 DNA reads TGTGCCTCCCGACTAGCGGGGGGCTACGAGCAGTACTTC. Protein: CASRLAGGYEQYF.

V is TRBV27 and J is TRBJ2-1, with 9 bases identical to TRBD2. Germline values: CDR1 MNHEY, CDR2 SMNVEV (reference sequence). The CDR3 is 17 amino acids. The trim removed 5 bases at V and 1 base at J, leaving 9 bases unmatched. In DNA form, the CDR3 reads TGTGCCAGCAGTCCCTTGATTAGCGGGAGTTCCTACAATGAGCAGTTCTTC. It yields the protein CASSPLISGSSYNEQFF.

This sequence joins TRBV19 and TRBJ2-7, with 7 bases that match TRBD1. Germline V gene data show CDR1 as LNHDA and CDR2 as SQIVND (reference sequence). V trimming: 5 bases; J trimming: 3 bases; junction bases outside the gene matches: 1. The CDR3 is 12 residues long. In DNA, the CDR3 is TGTGCCAGTAGTGCAGGGGGCTACGAGCAGTACTTC. Translation: CASSAGGYEQYF.